Listed below are T cell receptor beta chains from one sample, sequenced in a study of blood T cell repertoires in COVID-19. This table comes from immunoSEQ multiplex PCR, and its TCRdb copy is limited to in-frame clones, with some not included. The table has roughly 500,000 clones, roughly 90% seen once; the top ten hold approximately 1.8%. The sequenced material came from PBMCs or T cells enriched from blood (not recorded which). These receptors all stem from a woman between 40 and 50 years old who had recovered from COVID-19. Both conserved end residues are part of each CDR3. D genes are given only for firm matches. Size tells how often a clone was seen (once, few, many) or the class of an expanded clone, and some rows leave it out.

V: TRBV7-6; J: TRBJ2-2; D: TRBD2; size: .; CDR3: CASSLGSSGRIGELFF; DNA: TGTGCCAGCAGCTTAGGGAGTAGCGGGAGGATCGGGGAGCTGTTTTTT
V: TRBV6-6; J: TRBJ2-1; D: .; size: .; CDR3: CASSRKIQGSSTYNEQFF; DNA: TGTGCCAGCAGTCGAAAGATACAGGGCAGTAGCACCTACAATGAGCAGTTCTTC
V: TRBV7-9; J: TRBJ1-5; D: .; size: .; CDR3: CASSLARGGDQPQHF; DNA: TGTGCCAGCAGCTTAGCGCGCGGCGGGGATCAGCCCCAGCATTTT
V: TRBV7-9; J: TRBJ1-2; D: .; size: .; CDR3: CASSPGLWAGYTF; DNA: TGTGCCAGCAGCCCAGGGCTTTGGGCTGGCTACACCTTC
V: TRBV6-5; J: TRBJ2-3; D: TRBD2; size: .; CDR3: CASSYYLAGGTQYF; DNA: TGTGCCAGCAGTTACTACCTAGCGGGAGGTACGCAGTATTTT
V: TRBV6-5; J: TRBJ1-2; D: TRBD1; size: .; CDR3: CASRGGLDYGYTF; DNA: TGTGCCAGTAGAGGGGGCTTGGACTATGGCTACACCTTC
V: TRBV3-1/TRBV3-2; J: TRBJ1-1; D: .; size: .; CDR3: CASSPSVAFF; DNA: TGTGCCAGCAGCCCTTCTGTAGCTTTCTTT
V: TRBV5-4; J: TRBJ2-1; D: TRBD2; size: .; CDR3: CASSLGTSGSVSYNEQFF; DNA: TGTGCCAGCAGCCTAGGGACTAGCGGGAGCGTCTCCTACAATGAGCAGTTCTTC
V: TRBV7-2; J: TRBJ1-5; D: .; size: .; CDR3: CASSLVMGAGNQPQHF; DNA: TGTGCCAGCAGCTTAGTGATGGGGGCAGGCAATCAGCCCCAGCATTTT
V: TRBV6-4; J: TRBJ2-3; D: TRBD1; size: .; CDR3: CASASQGAGTDTQYF; DNA: TGTGCCAGCGCTTCACAGGGGGCAGGCACAGATACGCAGTATTTT
V: TRBV30; J: TRBJ1-5; D: .; size: .; CDR3: CAWSREGNQPQHF; DNA: TGTGCCTGGAGTCGGGAAGGAAATCAGCCCCAGCATTTT
V: TRBV24-1; J: TRBJ2-3; D: TRBD2; size: .; CDR3: CATSPGGLAGYTDTQYF; DNA: TGTGCCACTTCCCCAGGGGGACTAGCGGGTTACACAGATACGCAGTATTTT
V: TRBV5-1; J: TRBJ1-5; D: .; size: .; CDR3: CASSLIQLNQPQHF; DNA: TGCGCCAGCAGCTTGATACAGCTCAATCAGCCCCAGCATTTT
V: TRBV12-5; J: TRBJ2-3; D: TRBD2; size: .; CDR3: CASGRGLAGSPGVQYF; DNA: TGTGCTAGTGGACGAGGACTAGCGGGCTCCCCCGGGGTGCAGTATTTT
V: TRBV7-2; J: TRBJ1-2; D: .; size: once; CDR3: CASSFTTRNYGYTF; DNA: TGTGCCAGCAGCTTTACGACACGCAACTATGGCTACACCTTC
V: TRBV11-2; J: TRBJ2-1; D: .; size: .; CDR3: CASSSPLILAMDEQFF; DNA: TGTGCCAGCAGCTCCCCCCTAATACTTGCTATGGATGAGCAGTTCTTC
V: TRBV7-2; J: TRBJ1-5; D: TRBD1; size: .; CDR3: CASSTTTSVQGYQPQHF; DNA: TGTGCCAGCAGCACAACCACGTCCGTACAGGGGTATCAGCCCCAGCATTTT